The count of the clone carrying this T cell receptor beta chain is one. CDR1 SGHRS and CDR2 YFSETQ come from the germline V gene. This CDR3 has 16 amino acids. Trimming pared 0 bases from V and 7 bases from J, leaving 17 bases between. Some clones are missing from TCRdb's copy, which holds only in-frame ones; the method was immunoSEQ multiplex PCR. Seen here are approximately 110,000 clones, approximately 80% observed once, and the top ten hold 7.9%. This record comes from a study of blood T cell repertoires in COVID-19. Study-wide background: Samples taken during acute and convalescent COVID-19 were collected in the United States, Italy and Spain. PBMCs, B-cell-depleted T cells, or T cells were the source of the cDNA or gDNA that made up the material.

This clonotype originated in an elderly woman with active or convalescent COVID-19. The sequencing input was peripheral blood. J is TRBJ2-1 and V is TRBV5-1; a possible D gene is TRBD2 (5 bases). The CDR3 region has the DNA TGCGCCAGCAGCTTGGAACCCAGAGGGATGGGTAATGAGCAGTTCTTC. This encodes CASSLEPRGMGNEQFF.